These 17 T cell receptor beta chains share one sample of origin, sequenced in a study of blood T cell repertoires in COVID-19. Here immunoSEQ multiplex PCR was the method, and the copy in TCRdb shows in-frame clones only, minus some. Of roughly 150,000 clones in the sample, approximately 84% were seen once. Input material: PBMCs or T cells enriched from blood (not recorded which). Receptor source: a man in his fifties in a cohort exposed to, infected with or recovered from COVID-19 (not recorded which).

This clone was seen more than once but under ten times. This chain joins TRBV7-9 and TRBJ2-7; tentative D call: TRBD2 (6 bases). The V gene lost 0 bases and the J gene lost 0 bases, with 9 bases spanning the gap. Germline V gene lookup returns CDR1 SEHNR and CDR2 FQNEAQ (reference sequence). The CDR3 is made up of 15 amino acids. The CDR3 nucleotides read TGTGCCAGCAGCTTAGCGACTAGTAACTCCTACGAGCAGTACTTC. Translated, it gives CASSLATSNSYEQYF.

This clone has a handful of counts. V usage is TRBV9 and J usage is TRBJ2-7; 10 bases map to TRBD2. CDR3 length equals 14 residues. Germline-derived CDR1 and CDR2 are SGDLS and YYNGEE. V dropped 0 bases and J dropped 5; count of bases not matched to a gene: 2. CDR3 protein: CASSVASGGDEQYF. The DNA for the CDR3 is TGTGCCAGCAGCGTAGCGAGCGGGGGGGACGAGCAGTACTTC.

The CDR3 is CASTPTGVYGYTF. The CDR3 nucleotides read TGTGCCAGTACCCCAACAGGGGTCTATGGCTACACCTTC. This chain connects TRBV19 to TRBJ1-2, with TRBD1 matching 7 bases. Germline trimming cut 7 bases from V and 4 bases from J; bases unmatched to any gene: 6. This CDR3 contains 13 residues. Germline V gene data show CDR1 as LNHDA and CDR2 as SQIVND (reference sequence).

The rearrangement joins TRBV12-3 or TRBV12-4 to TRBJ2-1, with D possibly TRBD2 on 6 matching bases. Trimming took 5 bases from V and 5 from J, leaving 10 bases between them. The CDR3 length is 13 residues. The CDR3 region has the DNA TGTGCCAGCAGTAGGGACTCGAACAATGAGCAGTTCTTC. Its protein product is CASSRDSNNEQFF.

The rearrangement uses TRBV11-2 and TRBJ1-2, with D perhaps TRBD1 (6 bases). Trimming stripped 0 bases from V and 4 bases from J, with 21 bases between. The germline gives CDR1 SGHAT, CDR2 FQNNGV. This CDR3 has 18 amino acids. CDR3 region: CASSLDLVGAFPPYGYTF. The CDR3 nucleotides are TGTGCCAGCAGCTTAGATCTGGTGGGGGCCTTCCCGCCCTATGGCTACACCTTC.

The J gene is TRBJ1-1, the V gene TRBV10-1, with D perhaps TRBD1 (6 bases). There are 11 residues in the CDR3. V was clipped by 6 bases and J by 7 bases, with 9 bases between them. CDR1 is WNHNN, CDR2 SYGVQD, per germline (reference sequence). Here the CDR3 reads CASSSGVEAFF. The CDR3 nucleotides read TGCGCCAGCAGCTCAGGGGTTGAAGCTTTCTTT.

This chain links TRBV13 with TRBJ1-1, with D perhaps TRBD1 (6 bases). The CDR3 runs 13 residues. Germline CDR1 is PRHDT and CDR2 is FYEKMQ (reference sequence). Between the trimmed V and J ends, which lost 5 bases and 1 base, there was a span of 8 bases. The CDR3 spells CASSRTANTEAFF. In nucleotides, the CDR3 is TGTGCCAGCAGCCGGACAGCGAACACTGAAGCTTTCTTT.

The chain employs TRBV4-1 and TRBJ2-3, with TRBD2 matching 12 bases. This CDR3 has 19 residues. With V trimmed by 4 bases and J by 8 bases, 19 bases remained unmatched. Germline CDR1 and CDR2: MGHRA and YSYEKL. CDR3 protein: CASSLTPNYLAGGPATQYF. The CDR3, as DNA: TGCGCCAGCAGCCTAACACCGAACTATCTAGCGGGAGGGCCGGCTACGCAGTATTTT.

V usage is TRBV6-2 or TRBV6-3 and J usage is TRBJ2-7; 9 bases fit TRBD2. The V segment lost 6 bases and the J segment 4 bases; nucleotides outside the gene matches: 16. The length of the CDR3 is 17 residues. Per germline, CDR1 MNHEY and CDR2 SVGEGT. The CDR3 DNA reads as TGTGCCAGCAGCCCCCACGAGCCTTGGCGGGGGGGTTACGAGCAGTACTTC. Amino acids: CASSPHEPWRGGYEQYF.

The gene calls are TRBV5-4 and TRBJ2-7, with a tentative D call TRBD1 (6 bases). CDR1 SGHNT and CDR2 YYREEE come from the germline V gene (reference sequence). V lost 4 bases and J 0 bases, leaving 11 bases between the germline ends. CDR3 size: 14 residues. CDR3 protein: CASSGRTDSYEQYF. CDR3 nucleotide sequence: TGTGCCAGCAGCGGCCGGACAGACTCCTACGAGCAGTACTTC.

As DNA, the CDR3 is TGTGCCTGCGCACCCCGGGACAGGGAAGGGGTATATAGCAATCAGCCCCAGCATTTT. It codes for CACAPRDREGVYSNQPQHF. This chain links TRBV30 with TRBJ1-5, with 9 bases lining up with TRBD1. CDR1 and CDR2 from the germline V gene are GTSNPN and SVGIG (reference sequence). This CDR3 is built from 19 residues. Trimming cost V 6 bases and J 0 bases; bases outside gene matches: 18. The full variable domain, in which reference TRBV30 and TRBJ1-5 provide the parts outside the CDR3, is SQTIHQWPATLVQPVGSPLSLECTVEGTSNPNLYWYRQAAGRGLQLLFYSVGIGQISSEVPQNLSASRPQDRQFILSSKKLLLSDSGFYLCACAPRDREGVYSNQPQHFGDGTRLSIL.

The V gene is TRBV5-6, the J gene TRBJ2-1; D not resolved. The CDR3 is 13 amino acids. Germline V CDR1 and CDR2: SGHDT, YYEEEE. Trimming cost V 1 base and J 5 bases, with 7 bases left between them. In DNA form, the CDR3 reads TGTGCCAGCAGCTTGCGGAGTCACAATGAGCAGTTCTTC. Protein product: CASSLRSHNEQFF.

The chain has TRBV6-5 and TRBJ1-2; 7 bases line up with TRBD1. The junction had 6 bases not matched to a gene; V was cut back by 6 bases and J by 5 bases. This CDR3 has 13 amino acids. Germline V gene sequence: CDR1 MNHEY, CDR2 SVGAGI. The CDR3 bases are TGTGCCAGCAGCCGAACAGGGGCGTATGGCTACACCTTC. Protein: CASSRTGAYGYTF.

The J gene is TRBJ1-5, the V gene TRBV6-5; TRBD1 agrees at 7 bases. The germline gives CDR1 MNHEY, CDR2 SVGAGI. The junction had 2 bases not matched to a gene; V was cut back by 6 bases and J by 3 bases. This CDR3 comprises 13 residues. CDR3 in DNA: TGTGCCAGCAGGACAGGGCTCAATCAGCCCCAGCATTTT. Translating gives CASRTGLNQPQHF.

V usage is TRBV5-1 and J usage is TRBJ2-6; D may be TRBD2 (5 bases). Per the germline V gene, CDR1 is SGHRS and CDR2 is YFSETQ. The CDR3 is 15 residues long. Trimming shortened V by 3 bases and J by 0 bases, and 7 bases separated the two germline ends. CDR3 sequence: CASSSEASGANVLTF. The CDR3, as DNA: TGCGCCAGCAGCTCGGAGGCCTCTGGGGCCAACGTCCTGACTTTC.

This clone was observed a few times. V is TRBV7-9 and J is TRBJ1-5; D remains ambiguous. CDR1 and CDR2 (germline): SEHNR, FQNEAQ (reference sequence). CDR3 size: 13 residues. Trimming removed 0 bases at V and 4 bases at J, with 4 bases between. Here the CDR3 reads CASSLAENQPQHF. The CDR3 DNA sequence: TGTGCCAGCAGCTTAGCAGAGAATCAGCCCCAGCATTTT. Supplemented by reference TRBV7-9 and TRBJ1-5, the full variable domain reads DTGVSQNPRHKITKRGQNVTFRCDPISEHNRLYWYRQTLGQGPEFLTYFQNEAQLEKSRLLSDRFSAERPKGSFSTLEIQRTEQGDSAMYLCASSLAENQPQHFGDGTRLSIL.

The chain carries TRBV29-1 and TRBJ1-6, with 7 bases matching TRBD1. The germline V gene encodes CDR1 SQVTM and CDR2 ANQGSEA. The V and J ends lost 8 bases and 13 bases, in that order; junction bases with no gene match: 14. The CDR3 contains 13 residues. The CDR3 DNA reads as TGCAGCAGAATAGGGACAGACGTCAACCCCCTCCACTTT. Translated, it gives CSRIGTDVNPLHF. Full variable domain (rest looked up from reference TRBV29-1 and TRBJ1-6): SAVISQKPSRDICQRGTSLTIQCQVDSQVTMMFWYRQQPGQSLTLIATANQGSEATYESGFVIDKFPISRPNLTFSTLTVSNMSPEDSSIYLCSRIGTDVNPLHFGNGTRLTVT.